This T cell receptor (beta chain) was identified during a study of shared clonotypes between healthy human individuals. Study context: Three plates each covered CD4 naive and memory; CD8 naive two, CD8 memory one. Study results and limitations: Incomplete sequencing of sorted subsets was indicated by rarefaction despite large depth.

The V and J ends lost 6 bases and 0 bases respectively, with 9 bases between them. From germline, CDR1 is MNHEY and CDR2 SMNVEV (reference sequence). This CDR3 comprises 13 residues. An approximately 200 ng quantity of DNA, 29,000 or so T cell genomes, went into the sorted-subset replicate PCRs. Produced via immunoSEQ multiplex PCR; TCRdb's table is partial and in-frame only. The repertoire has millions of clones, approximately 94% of them found once; the top ten carry about 1.1%. Naive-designated CD8 cells lacked CD45RO, were positively enriched for CCR7, and omitted terminally differentiated effector memory CD45RA+ cells. In its sample, this clone was seen once. What it binds is unknown.

The sample was naive CD8+ T cells sorted from blood. The chain links TRBV27 to TRBJ2-7; D may be TRBD1 (5 bases). This TCR derives from a man in his late teens or twenties in good health. CDR3 protein: CASRETVSYEQYF. The CDR3, as DNA: TGTGCCAGCAGGGAGACAGTCTCCTACGAGCAGTACTTC.